This T cell receptor (beta chain) was retrieved from a study of identical twins. The V end lost 0 bases, the J end lost 3 bases, and 14 bases lay between the germline ends. The CDR3 sequence is 16 residues long. Per germline, CDR1 LGHNA and CDR2 YNFKEQ. In every case, the donor was a healthy Caucasian. TCRdb redid the calling of the 5' RACE reads with MiXCR, one entry per CDR3 protein. Altogether around 570,000 distinct CDR3 sequences are present, around a tenth being singletons, with the ten largest covering around 3.2%. Study-wide findings and caveats: Beta out-of-frame sequences showed weaker excess twin sharing.

To note about this clonotype: Its antigen is as yet unknown.

This same sample was also taken into another study, of yellow fever vaccine responses in identical twins. As that report states: Reportedly, the T cell response mounted by twins to vaccine seemed partly convergent, partly personalized.

This sequence joins TRBV4-2 and TRBJ1-1; no definite D call. What was sequenced was PBMCs. The sequence was collected from a woman under 30 in good health. In DNA form, the CDR3 reads TGTGCCAGCAGCCAAGATCCGGGGAAGGGTGACACTGAAGCTTTCTTT. It encodes CASSQDPGKGDTEAFF.